The T cell receptor beta chain under discussion was sequenced for a study of beta chain features in type 1 diabetes (dated by TCRdb to 2017 to 2018). Concerning the study at large: Patients and healthy donors did not differ in mean age, gender distribution, total cell number or subset yield. Across all samples, some 100,000,000 sorted cells were examined, and cell number per subset correlated strongly with RNA yield. In the study, recently diagnosed type 1 diabetes patients and matched healthy donors were compared on the TCRB repertoires of their sorted circulating CD4+ T cell subsets. Whereas all 28 donors provided naive and central memory subsets, regulatory and stem cell-like memory subsets were isolated from just 8 patients and roughly 8 healthy donors.

What the work shows at the level of the full study, not this receptor alone: Fewer insertions and more nucleotide deletions at VDJ recombination sites were observed in patients with type 1 diabetes, implying thymic rearrangement abnormalities. Naive, central memory and regulatory TCRB repertoires appeared to be more alike among patients than among healthy donors. Because cDNA was sequenced instead of genomic DNA, activated cells with high expression could be over-represented, although the groups did not differ in activation or CD3 levels. Type 1 diabetes patients showed a moderate but significant shortening of TCRB CDR3 length in all four CD4+ subsets. PCR may preferentially amplify shorter templates, but because patient and control samples were amplified and corrected together, any resulting skew would affect both groups equally. Only small numbers of individuals were included in the HLA sub-analyses, which left unresolved whether HLA type had any influence on TCRB rearrangement.

All of the isolated RNA was reverse transcribed with the High Capacity cDNA Reverse Transcription Kit, so expressed TCRB transcripts were sequenced. Deep immunoSEQ sequencing was performed on naive, central memory and regulatory T cell samples, with an average of roughly 3.3 million total reads per sample. Sorted cells were lysed in RLT buffer, and RNA was extracted using DNase-treated RNeasy Micro or Mini kits according to cell number. Each cell subset was processed separately to prevent cross-contamination, with patient and healthy donor samples processed together. Using the immunoSEQ multiplex PCR, TCRB sequences were amplified from cDNA into 87-bp fragments spanning the CDR3 region. The amplicons were sequenced using the Illumina HiSeq platform. The authors' analysis ran thus. PCR bias was computationally corrected using synthetic template baselines, reads within Hamming distance 2 were collapsed, and singletons that could not be merged were discarded. By aligning reads against IMGT, V, D and J genes, CDR3 length, and insertions or deletions at six rearrangement sites were assigned. Within each subset, clonotype counts were normalized to the number of sorted cells before true diversity and Gini coefficients were calculated with the tcR R package. Repertoire sharing was quantified using the overlap coefficient calculated on TCRB nucleotide sequences. TCRdb took over this immuneACCESS table, retaining in-frame rearrangements with V and J assigned. Such tables are incomplete; in checked studies, under half of the missing clones stem from an unresolved V gene, and the remainder is unexplained. Clone size and V and J calls were adopted from that table, with D and trimming inferred from the DNA. This sample comprises 300,000 to 350,000 clones, approximately 8.2% of them detected only once. Less than 0.45% of the sample is taken by the ten largest.

This clone was observed once. Which antigen it targets is not known. One base away there is no much larger clone; base qualities are not given. The CDR3 runs 16 amino acids, cysteine and phenylalanine included. Only the CDR3 portion is preserved as DNA: 48 bases, with reading frame beginning at the first base. From V the trimming removes 3 bases and from J it removes 6 bases, while the gene matches leave 11 bases of the junction unaccounted for. Per the germline V gene (reference sequence), PRHDT is the CDR1 and FYEKMQ is the CDR2. Each donor gave one peripheral blood draw, about 110 mL on average, collected into heparinised tubes. A BD FACSAria II was used to sort naive, central memory, regulatory and stem cell-like memory CD4+ T cells with a panel that included CD45RO, CCR7, CD25, CD127, CD95 and CD27. Purity was above 98% for every sorted population. PBMCs were isolated immediately by Lymphoprep density gradient centrifugation and stained directly without culture. So that batch effects would be minimized, each experiment stained and sorted samples in pairs, pairing one healthy donor with one patient.

The sample was central memory CD4+ T cells from blood. The rearrangement joined TRBV13 to TRBJ2-1; 7 nucleotides in the junction match TRBD2. The TCR was taken from a woman aged 18-29 years in good health. At the DNA level, the sequence is TGTGCCAGCAGCTTTTCCGGGGGGATGTACCTCAATGAGCAGTTCTTC. Its coded protein is CASSFSGGMYLNEQFF.